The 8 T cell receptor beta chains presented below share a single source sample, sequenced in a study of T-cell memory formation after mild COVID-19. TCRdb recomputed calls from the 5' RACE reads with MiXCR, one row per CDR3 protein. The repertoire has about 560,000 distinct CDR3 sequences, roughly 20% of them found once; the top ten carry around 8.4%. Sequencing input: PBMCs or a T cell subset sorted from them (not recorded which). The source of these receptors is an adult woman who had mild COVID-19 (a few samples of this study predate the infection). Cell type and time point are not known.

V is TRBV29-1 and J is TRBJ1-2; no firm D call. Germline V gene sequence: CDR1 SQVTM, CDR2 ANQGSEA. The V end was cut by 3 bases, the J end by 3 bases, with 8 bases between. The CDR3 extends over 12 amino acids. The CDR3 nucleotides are TGCAGCGTTGATTGGGGTTACTATGGCTACACCTTC. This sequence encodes CSVDWGYYGYTF.

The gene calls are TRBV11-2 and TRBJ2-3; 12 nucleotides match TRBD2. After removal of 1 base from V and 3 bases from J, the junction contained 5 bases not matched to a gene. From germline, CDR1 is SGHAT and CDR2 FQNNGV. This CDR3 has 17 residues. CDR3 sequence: CASSLGYLAGGTDTQYF. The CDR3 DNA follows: TGTGCCAGCAGCTTAGGGTACCTAGCGGGGGGGACAGATACGCAGTATTTT.

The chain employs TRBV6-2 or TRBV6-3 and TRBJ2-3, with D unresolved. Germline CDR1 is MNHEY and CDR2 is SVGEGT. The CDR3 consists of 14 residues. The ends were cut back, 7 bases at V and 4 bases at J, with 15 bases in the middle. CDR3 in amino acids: CASTRVGSADTQYF. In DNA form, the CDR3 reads TGTGCCAGCACCCGAGTTGGGTCGGCAGATACGCAGTATTTT.

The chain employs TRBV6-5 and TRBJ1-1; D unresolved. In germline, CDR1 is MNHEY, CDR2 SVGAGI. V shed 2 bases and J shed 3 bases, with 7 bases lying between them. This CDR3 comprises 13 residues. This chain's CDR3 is CASSYGPHTEAFF. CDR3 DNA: TGTGCCAGCAGTTACGGGCCACACACTGAAGCTTTCTTT.

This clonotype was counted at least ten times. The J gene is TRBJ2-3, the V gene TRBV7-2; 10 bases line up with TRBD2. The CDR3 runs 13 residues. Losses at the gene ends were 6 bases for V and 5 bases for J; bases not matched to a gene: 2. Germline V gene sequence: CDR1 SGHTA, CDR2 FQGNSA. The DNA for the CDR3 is TGTGCCAGCAGTTCTAGCGGGAGAGATACGCAGTATTTT. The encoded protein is CASSSSGRDTQYF.

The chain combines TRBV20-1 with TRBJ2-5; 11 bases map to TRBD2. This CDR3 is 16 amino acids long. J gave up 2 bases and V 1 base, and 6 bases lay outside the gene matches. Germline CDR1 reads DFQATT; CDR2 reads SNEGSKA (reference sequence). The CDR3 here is CSARARLAGLQETQYF. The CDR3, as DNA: TGCAGTGCTAGAGCACGACTAGCGGGATTACAAGAGACCCAGTACTTC.

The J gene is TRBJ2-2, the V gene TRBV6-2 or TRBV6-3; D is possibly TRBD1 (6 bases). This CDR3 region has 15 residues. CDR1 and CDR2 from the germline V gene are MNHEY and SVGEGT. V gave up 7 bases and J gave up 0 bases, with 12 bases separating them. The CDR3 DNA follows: TGTGCCAGCACCTGGGGGCGATCGAACACCGGGGAGCTGTTTTTT. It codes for CASTWGRSNTGELFF.

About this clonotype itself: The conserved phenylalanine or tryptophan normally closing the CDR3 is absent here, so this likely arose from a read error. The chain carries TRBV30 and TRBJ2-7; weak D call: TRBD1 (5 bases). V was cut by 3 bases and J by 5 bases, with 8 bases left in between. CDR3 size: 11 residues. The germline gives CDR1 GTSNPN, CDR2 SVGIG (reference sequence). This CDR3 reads CAWRSGNEQYI. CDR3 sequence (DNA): TGTGCCTGGAGATCAGGGAACGAGCAGTACATC.